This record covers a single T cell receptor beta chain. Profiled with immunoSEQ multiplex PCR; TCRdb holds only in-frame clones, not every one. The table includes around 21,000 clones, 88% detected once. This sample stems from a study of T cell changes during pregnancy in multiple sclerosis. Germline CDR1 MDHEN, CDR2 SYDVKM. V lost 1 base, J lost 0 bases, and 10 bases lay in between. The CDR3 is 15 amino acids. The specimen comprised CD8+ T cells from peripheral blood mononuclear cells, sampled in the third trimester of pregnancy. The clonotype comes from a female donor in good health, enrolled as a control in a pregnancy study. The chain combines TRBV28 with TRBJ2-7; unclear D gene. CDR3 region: CASSLLSISSYEQYF. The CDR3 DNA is TGTGCCAGCAGTTTATTATCCATTAGCTCCTACGAGCAGTACTTC.